What follows are 26 T cell receptor beta chains derived from one specimen sequenced in a study of T cells in Graves' hyperthyroidism and ophthalmopathy. There were TCR beta CDR3 regions amplified from RNA transcripts. When the TCR CDR3 underwent first-round RT-PCR, the HTBI primer set was used. TCRdb re-analysed the multiplex PCR reads in MiXCR, keeping a single row per CDR3 protein. The sample includes hundreds of thousands of distinct CDR3 sequences, 15% to 20% of them seen just once. The material sequenced was blood. The receptors derive from a man between 40 and 49 years old with Graves' ophthalmopathy.

There are many counts of this clonotype. J is TRBJ1-1 and V is TRBV3-1; unclear D gene. CDR1 LGHDT and CDR2 YNNKEL come from the germline V gene (reference sequence). Trimming left V 5 bases short and J 0 bases short, with 4 bases between. The CDR3 runs to 12 residues. As DNA, the CDR3 is TGTGCCAGCAGCAACCTGAACACTGAAGCTTTCTTT. Its protein product is CASSNLNTEAFF.

CDR3 loop: CATGGGTNVLTF. CDR3 nucleotide sequence: TGTGCCACCGGGGGGGGAACCAACGTCCTGACTTTC. J is TRBJ2-6 and V is TRBV28; TRBD2 matches 8 bases. V was clipped by 10 bases and J by 8 bases; unmatched bases: 4. The germline CDR1 and CDR2 sequences are MDHEN and SYDVKM. This CDR3 contains 12 residues.

The rearrangement uses TRBV9 and TRBJ2-1; tentative D call: TRBD1 (5 bases). V was trimmed by 5 bases and J by 9 bases, leaving 18 bases between them. This CDR3 has 14 amino acids. Germline V gene sequence: CDR1 SGDLS, CDR2 YYNGEE. CDR3 DNA: TGTGCCAGCAGTGCTCCGGCAGGGCTGGGTGAGCAGTTCTTC. It codes for CASSAPAGLGEQFF.

This clonotype was detected many times. This chain uses TRBV2 with TRBJ2-1; 10 bases align to TRBD2. Looked up from germline, CDR1 is SNHLY and CDR2 is FYNNEI. The CDR3 contains 14 residues. The J segment lost 4 bases and the V segment lost 7 bases, leaving 4 bases of the junction unmatched. CDR3 residues: CASKREGRYNEQFF. CDR3 DNA sequence: TGTGCCAGCAAGCGGGAGGGCCGGTACAATGAGCAGTTCTTC.

This clonotype was detected only a few times. V is TRBV20-1 and J is TRBJ2-3; TRBD1 aligns across 7 bases. The germline CDR1 and CDR2 sequences are DFQATT and SNEGSKA (reference sequence). The CDR3 spans 15 residues. V shed 4 bases and J 5 bases; nucleotides not matched to a gene: 12. The CDR3 here is CSANGETGFEDTQYF. The CDR3 nucleotides are TGCAGTGCTAATGGGGAGACAGGGTTTGAAGATACGCAGTATTTT.

The chain links TRBV7-9 to TRBJ2-7, with D perhaps matching TRBD1 or TRBD2 (7 bases each). The CDR3 has 15 amino acids. From germline, CDR1 is SEHNR and CDR2 FQNEAQ (reference sequence). V dropped 2 bases and J dropped 5 bases, with 16 bases sitting between them. The CDR3 reads CASSLREGARDEQYF. The CDR3 DNA reads as TGTGCCAGCAGCTTAAGGGAGGGGGCACGGGACGAGCAGTACTTC. The variable domain in full, with the rest retrieved from reference TRBV7-9 and TRBJ2-7, is DTGVSQNPRHKITKRGQNVTFRCDPISEHNRLYWYRQTLGQGPEFLTYFQNEAQLEKSRLLSDRFSAERPKGSFSTLEIQRTEQGDSAMYLCASSLREGARDEQYFGPGTRLTVT.

This chain connects TRBV2 to TRBJ1-6; 7 bases align to TRBD1. Trimming took 9 bases from V and 7 from J; bases not matched to a gene: 9. Germline assignment: CDR1 SNHLY and CDR2 FYNNEI. This CDR3 region has 14 residues. The CDR3 DNA reads TGTGCCAGTGGGCAGGGGGTGAGGAATTCACCCCTCCACTTT. It yields the protein CASGQGVRNSPLHF.

This clonotype has at least ten counts. The J gene is TRBJ2-3, the V gene TRBV5-1; TRBD2 might be the D (6 bases). The V and J ends lost 4 bases and 0 bases respectively, with 12 bases between them. This CDR3 comprises 15 residues. The V gene's germline CDR1 is SGHRS and CDR2 YFSETQ. The CDR3 DNA follows: TGCGCCAGCAGCGCGACCGGGACTAGCACAGATACGCAGTATTTT. It translates to CASSATGTSTDTQYF.

The chain couples TRBV6-6 to TRBJ1-5, with D unclear. The ends were cut back, 0 bases at V and 3 bases at J, with 9 bases in the middle. This CDR3 is built from 15 residues. Per germline, CDR1 MNHNY and CDR2 SVGAGI (reference sequence). CDR3 in DNA: TGTGCCAGCAGTTACTCATGGACGGCCAATCAGCCCCAGCATTTT. This codes for CASSYSWTANQPQHF.

V usage is TRBV6-2 or TRBV6-3 and J usage is TRBJ2-7; TRBD2 might be the D (7 bases). CDR1 and CDR2 from the germline V gene are MNHEY and SVGEGT. Trimming took 6 bases from V and 0 from J, leaving 21 bases between them. The CDR3 has 17 amino acids. The CDR3 spells CASSPGGRGIRSYEQYF. CDR3 bases: TGTGCCAGCAGCCCAGGAGGGAGGGGGATTCGCTCCTACGAGCAGTACTTC.

This clonotype was detected many times. V usage is TRBV2 and J usage is TRBJ2-1; D possibly matches TRBD1 or TRBD2 (5 bases each). Germline values: CDR1 SNHLY, CDR2 FYNNEI. The CDR3 consists of 12 residues. The V and J ends lost 2 bases and 9 bases respectively, with 8 bases between them. The CDR3 sequence: CASSERGLEQFF. DNA for the CDR3: TGTGCCAGCAGTGAACGGGGCCTTGAGCAGTTCTTC.

This sequence joins TRBV20-1 and TRBJ2-1; weak D call: TRBD2 (6 bases). V lost 6 bases and J lost 8, with 14 bases in between. The CDR3 is 12 amino acids. Germline V gene data show CDR1 as DFQATT and CDR2 as SNEGSKA (reference sequence). The DNA of the CDR3 is TGCAGTGCCCGACGGGGGTGGCATGAGCAGTTCTTC. The encoded protein is CSARRGWHEQFF.

This clonotype was seen many times. J is TRBJ2-1 and V is TRBV29-1; D gene uncertain. The V gene lost 6 bases and the J gene lost 5 bases, with 8 bases spanning the gap. This CDR3 spans 11 amino acids. Germline CDR1 is SQVTM and CDR2 is ANQGSEA. CDR3 residues: CSVDGHNEQFF. The CDR3 bases are TGCAGCGTCGACGGACACAATGAGCAGTTCTTC.

This clonotype was found a few times. The V call is TRBV20-1, the J call TRBJ2-5; D is perhaps TRBD1 or TRBD2 (6 bases each). Germline CDR1 reads DFQATT; CDR2 reads SNEGSKA (reference sequence). The CDR3 length is 12 residues. V was trimmed by 0 bases and J by 7 bases, leaving 9 bases between them. CDR3 in amino acids: CSAREGGRTQYF. In nucleotides, the CDR3 is TGCAGTGCTAGAGAAGGGGGGCGGACCCAGTACTTC.

The chain links TRBV7-9 to TRBJ2-2; 10 positions agree with TRBD2. CDR3 length equals 13 residues. CDR1 and CDR2 from the germline V gene are SEHNR and FQNEAQ (reference sequence). After removal of 11 bases from V and 3 bases from J, the junction contained 3 bases not matched to a gene. The CDR3 region is CAGGTSDTGELFF. As DNA, the CDR3 is TGTGCCGGGGGGACTAGCGACACCGGGGAGCTGTTTTTT.

The table lists this clonotype with many counts. DNA for the CDR3: TGTGCCAGCAGTTACTCGGGACAGGAGGGCTATGGCTACACCTTC. It yields the protein CASSYSGQEGYGYTF. The genes are TRBV6-2 or TRBV6-3 and TRBJ1-2; TRBD1 agrees at 8 bases. The CDR3 consists of 15 residues. Per germline, CDR1 MNHEY and CDR2 SVGEGT. V shed 0 bases and J 4 bases; nucleotides not matched to a gene: 4.

There are a few counts of this clonotype. The rearrangement uses TRBV20-1 and TRBJ2-3, with D perhaps assigned TRBD1 or TRBD2 (6 bases each). CDR1 and CDR2 from the germline V gene are DFQATT and SNEGSKA (reference sequence). The CDR3 is 15 amino acids. Trimming took 0 bases from V and 6 from J, leaving 16 bases between them. CDR3 region: CSARDFRGPQDTQYF. The CDR3, as DNA: TGCAGTGCTAGAGATTTCCGGGGGCCCCAGGATACGCAGTATTTT.

Ten or more counts support this clonotype. This chain connects TRBV7-8 to TRBJ2-7; 13 nucleotides line up with TRBD2. Germline V gene lookup returns CDR1 SGHVS and CDR2 FQNEAQ. The CDR3 contains 15 residues. The J segment lost 6 bases and the V segment lost 5 bases, leaving 7 bases of the junction unmatched. The CDR3 loop reads CASSPGLAGALEQYF. CDR3 nucleotide sequence: TGTGCCAGCAGCCCCGGACTAGCGGGAGCTCTCGAGCAGTACTTC.

The CDR3 bases are TGTGCCAGCAAGCAGGTTCGGAGCTACACCTTC. This gives the protein CASKQVRSYTF. The gene calls are TRBV2 and TRBJ1-2, with D unclear. Deletions cut 7 bases from V and 9 bases from J, with 12 bases between. This CDR3 contains 11 residues. CDR1 is SNHLY, CDR2 FYNNEI, per germline.

The J gene is TRBJ2-2, the V gene TRBV20-1; unclear D gene. From germline, CDR1 is DFQATT and CDR2 SNEGSKA (reference sequence). Trimming stripped 1 base from V and 6 bases from J, with 9 bases between. The CDR3 loop spans 13 amino acids. In nucleotides, the CDR3 is TGCAGTGCTAGAGGGGAATTTGCCGGGGAGCTGTTTTTT. Its protein product is CSARGEFAGELFF.

The rearrangement joins TRBV13 to TRBJ1-3; no reliable D call. This CDR3 spans 16 amino acids. Germline V CDR1 and CDR2: PRHDT, FYEKMQ (reference sequence). V shed 5 bases and J shed 3 bases, with 17 bases lying between them. The CDR3 sequence: CASSPTRDFGGNTIYF. CDR3 nucleotide sequence: TGTGCCAGCAGCCCCACCCGAGATTTTGGTGGAAACACCATATATTTT.

The chain uses TRBV5-1 and TRBJ2-2; D not resolved. CDR3 length: 16 amino acids. Germline V gene data show CDR1 as SGHRS and CDR2 as YFSETQ. The V gene lost 4 bases and the J gene lost 4 bases, with 17 bases spanning the gap. CDR3 in amino acids: CASSPRAWSGTGELFF. CDR3 in DNA: TGCGCCAGCAGCCCCCGGGCCTGGTCGGGCACCGGGGAGCTGTTTTTT. The complete variable domain, with remaining parts taken from reference TRBV5-1 and TRBJ2-2, reads KAGVTQTPRYLIKTRGQQVTLSCSPISGHRSVSWYQQTPGQGLQFLFEYFSETQRNKGNFPGRFSGRQFSNSRSEMNVSTLELGDSALYLCASSPRAWSGTGELFFGEGSRLTVL.

This clonotype was found a few times. The J gene is TRBJ1-3, the V gene TRBV7-8; D not certain. The CDR3 covers 16 residues. V was clipped by 3 bases and J by 0 bases, with 12 bases between them. Germline CDR1 and CDR2: SGHVS and FQNEAQ. The chain's CDR3 is CASSFTSAGSGNTIYF. In DNA, the CDR3 is TGTGCCAGCAGCTTTACCTCGGCAGGCTCTGGAAACACCATATATTTT.

This clonotype has a count of ten or more. The chain has TRBV5-1 and TRBJ1-6, with D possibly being TRBD1 (6 bases). V was cut by 2 bases and J by 5 bases, with 11 bases left in between. The CDR3 runs 15 residues. Germline V gene data show CDR1 as SGHRS and CDR2 as YFSETQ. The CDR3 bases are TGCGCCAGCAGCTTAGGACAGCAGAATAATTCACCCCTCCACTTT. The encoded protein is CASSLGQQNNSPLHF.

This clonotype was seen a few times. The chain couples TRBV6-1 to TRBJ2-3; D is perhaps TRBD2 (7 bases). CDR1 and CDR2 (germline): MNHNS, SASEGT. The CDR3 runs to 14 residues. Trimming removed 7 bases at V and 6 bases at J, with 17 bases between. The CDR3 loop reads CASTKGGGRDTQYF. The CDR3 bases are TGTGCCAGCACCAAGGGGGGGGGTCGGGATACGCAGTATTTT.

Many counts were recorded for this clonotype. V and J are TRBV7-9 and TRBJ1-1; possibly TRBD1 for D (6 bases). Germline-derived CDR1 and CDR2 are SEHNR and FQNEAQ (reference sequence). The CDR3 extends over 14 amino acids. V was clipped by 1 base and J by 4 bases, with 10 bases between them. CDR3 loop: CASSLGGASTEAFF. The CDR3 nucleotides read TGTGCCAGCAGCTTAGGGGGGGCGAGCACTGAAGCTTTCTTT.